This TCR beta chain was sequenced during a study of shared clonotypes between healthy human individuals. Whole-study results and caveats: Represented diversity (both genetic and exposure-history) was limited by the small number of donors. Sampling was confined to blood; repertoires within tissues likely differ.

Trimming pared 4 bases from V and 8 bases from J, leaving 17 bases between. Germline V CDR1 and CDR2: LNHDA, SQIVND (reference sequence). The CDR3 covers 15 residues. Turning to this clone: The antigen is unknown.

The genomic DNA of each subset was split evenly across several immunoSEQ plates. Using immunoSEQ multiplex PCR, the repertoire was profiled, and TCRdb retains in-frame clones only, with some absent. Seen here are about 490,000 clones, around 80% observed once, and the top ten hold 10% to 15%. The donors were adults (healthy and HIV-negative) with no recent acute infections or vaccinations. The V and J genes are TRBV19 and TRBJ1-4; possible D gene TRBD1, 6 bases. The sequence was collected from a woman aged 40 to 50 in good health. Some clones in this sample may be carry-over from other donors' samples. Sequences were obtained from PBMCs. The CDR3 loop reads CASSTFDFGGEKLFF. CDR3 DNA: TGTGCCAGTAGTACCTTTGATTTTGGGGGCGAAAAACTGTTTTTT.